Included here is one TCR beta chain sequence, with context. The record originates from a study of blood T cell repertoires in COVID-19. Study summary: The analysed material was cDNA or gDNA that came from T cells, B-cell-depleted T cells, or PBMCs.

Original data processing: Amplification of reference gene primers provided the estimated nucleated cell counts. Some clones are missing from TCRdb's copy, which holds only in-frame ones; the method was immunoSEQ multiplex PCR. V, J and clone size were drawn from that table, and D and trimming were deduced from the DNA. The data show about 100,000 clones, about nine tenths seen once. In germline, CDR1 is SGHVS, CDR2 FQNEAQ. The CDR3 has 15 amino acids. The V end lost 1 base, the J end lost 5 bases, and 13 bases lay between the germline ends. This sequence joins TRBV7-8 and TRBJ2-3; a weak D match, TRBD1 (6 bases). This TCR came from a man aged 50 to 60 with active COVID-19. Specimen: peripheral blood. In DNA, the CDR3 is TGTGCCAGCAGCTTAGGGTTCAGGGGCGGAGATACGCAGTATTTT. Translating it yields CASSLGFRGGDTQYF.